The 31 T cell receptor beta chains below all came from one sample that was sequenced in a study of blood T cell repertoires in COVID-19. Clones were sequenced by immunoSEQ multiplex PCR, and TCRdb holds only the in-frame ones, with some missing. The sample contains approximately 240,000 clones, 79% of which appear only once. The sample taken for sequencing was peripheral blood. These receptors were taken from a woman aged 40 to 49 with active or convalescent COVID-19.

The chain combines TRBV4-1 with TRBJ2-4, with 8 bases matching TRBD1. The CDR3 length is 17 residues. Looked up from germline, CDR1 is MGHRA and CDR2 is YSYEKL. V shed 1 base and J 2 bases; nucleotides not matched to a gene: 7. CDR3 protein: CASSQGGQAVPKNIQYF. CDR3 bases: TGCGCCAGCAGCCAAGGGGGACAGGCCGTACCCAAAAACATTCAGTACTTC.

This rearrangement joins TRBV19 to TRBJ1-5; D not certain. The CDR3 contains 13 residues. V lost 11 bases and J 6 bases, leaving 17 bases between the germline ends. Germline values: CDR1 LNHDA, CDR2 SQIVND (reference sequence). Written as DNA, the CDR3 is TGTGCCGTGGGCCGGGGAGGGAGTCAGCCCCAGCATTTT. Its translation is CAVGRGGSQPQHF. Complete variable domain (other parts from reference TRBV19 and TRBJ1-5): DGGITQSPKYLFRKEGQNVTLSCEQNLNHDAMYWYRQDPGQGLRLIYYSQIVNDFQKGDIAEGYSVSREKKESFPLTVTSAQKNPTAFYLCAVGRGGSQPQHFGDGTRLSIL.

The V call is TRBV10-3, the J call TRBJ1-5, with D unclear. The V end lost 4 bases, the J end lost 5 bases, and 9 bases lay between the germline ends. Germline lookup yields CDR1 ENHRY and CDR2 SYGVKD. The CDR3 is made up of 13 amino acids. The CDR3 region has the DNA TGTGCCATCAGTGCCAACGGTGATCAGCCCCAGCATTTT. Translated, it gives CAISANGDQPQHF.

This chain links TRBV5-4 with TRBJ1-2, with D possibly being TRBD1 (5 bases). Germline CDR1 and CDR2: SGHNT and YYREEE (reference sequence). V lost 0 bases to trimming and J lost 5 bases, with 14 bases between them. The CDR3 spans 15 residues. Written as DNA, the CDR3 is TGTGCCAGCAGCTTGGAAGGGGCCCTAATATATGGCTACACCTTC. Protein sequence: CASSLEGALIYGYTF. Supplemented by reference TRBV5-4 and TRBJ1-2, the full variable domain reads ETGVTQSPTHLIKTRGQQVTLRCSSQSGHNTVSWYQQALGQGPQFIFQYYREEENGRGNFPPRFSGLQFPNYSSELNVNALELDDSALYLCASSLEGALIYGYTFGSGTRLTVV.

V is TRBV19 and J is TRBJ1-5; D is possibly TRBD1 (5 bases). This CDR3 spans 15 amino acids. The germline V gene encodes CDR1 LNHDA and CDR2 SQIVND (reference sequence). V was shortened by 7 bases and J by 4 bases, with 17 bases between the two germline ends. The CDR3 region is CASTDSWGGNQPQHF. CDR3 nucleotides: TGTGCCAGTACCGATTCGTGGGGGGGGAATCAGCCCCAGCATTTT.

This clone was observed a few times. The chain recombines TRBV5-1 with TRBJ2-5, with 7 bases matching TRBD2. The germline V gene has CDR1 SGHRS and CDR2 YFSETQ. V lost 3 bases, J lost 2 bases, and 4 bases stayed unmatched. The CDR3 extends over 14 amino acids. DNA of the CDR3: TGCGCCAGCAGCTGGGGGACTATACAAGAGACCCAGTACTTC. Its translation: CASSWGTIQETQYF.

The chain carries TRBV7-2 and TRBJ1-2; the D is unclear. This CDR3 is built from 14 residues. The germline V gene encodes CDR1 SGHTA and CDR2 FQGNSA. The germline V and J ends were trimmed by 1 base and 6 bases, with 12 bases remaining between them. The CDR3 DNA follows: TGTGCCAGCAGCTTAGGGACGGGGTTCGATGGCTACACCTTC. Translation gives CASSLGTGFDGYTF.

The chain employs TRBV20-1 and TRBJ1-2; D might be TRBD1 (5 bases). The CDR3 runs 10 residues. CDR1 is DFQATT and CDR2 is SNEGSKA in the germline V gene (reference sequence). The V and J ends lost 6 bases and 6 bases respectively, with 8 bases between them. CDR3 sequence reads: CSALQDGYTF. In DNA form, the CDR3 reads TGCAGTGCCCTACAGGATGGCTACACCTTC.

CDR3 sequence: CATGVSNQPQHF. CDR3 in DNA: TGTGCCACCGGGGTCTCCAATCAGCCCCAGCATTTT. This chain uses TRBV5-4 with TRBJ1-5; D not resolved. Germline CDR1 SGHNT, CDR2 YYREEE (reference sequence). The CDR3 spans 12 residues. Trimming pared 9 bases from V and 3 bases from J, leaving 10 bases between.

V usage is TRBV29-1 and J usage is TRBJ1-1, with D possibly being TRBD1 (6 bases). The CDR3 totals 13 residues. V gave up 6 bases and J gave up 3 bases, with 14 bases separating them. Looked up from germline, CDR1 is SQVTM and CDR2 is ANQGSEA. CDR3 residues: CSVHRVLDTEAFF. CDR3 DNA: TGCAGCGTCCACAGGGTCTTGGACACTGAAGCTTTCTTT.

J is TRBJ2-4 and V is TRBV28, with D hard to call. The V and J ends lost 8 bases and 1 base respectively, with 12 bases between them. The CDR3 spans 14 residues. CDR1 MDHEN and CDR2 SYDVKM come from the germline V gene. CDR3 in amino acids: CASGEAYAKNIQYF. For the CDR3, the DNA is TGTGCCAGCGGAGAAGCCTATGCCAAAAACATTCAGTACTTC.

The CDR3 region is CASSALAGTTDTQYF. The CDR3 bases are TGTGCCAGCAGCGCGTTAGCGGGAACCACAGATACGCAGTATTTT. V gene TRBV9 combines with J gene TRBJ2-3; 8 nucleotides align to TRBD2. Germline assignment: CDR1 SGDLS and CDR2 YYNGEE. Trimming took 3 bases from V and 2 from J; bases not matched to a gene: 5. CDR3 length equals 15 residues.

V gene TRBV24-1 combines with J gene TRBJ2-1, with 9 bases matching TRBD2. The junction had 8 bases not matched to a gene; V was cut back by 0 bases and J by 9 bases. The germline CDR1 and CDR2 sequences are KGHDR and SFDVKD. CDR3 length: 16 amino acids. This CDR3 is CATSDLVSSGVTEQFF. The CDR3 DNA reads TGTGCCACCAGTGATTTGGTCTCTAGCGGGGTCACTGAGCAGTTCTTC.

Here the CDR3 reads CSAGQVDGYTF. CDR3 DNA sequence: TGCAGTGCTGGACAGGTCGATGGCTACACCTTC. The chain combines TRBV20-1 with TRBJ1-2, with 7 bases matching TRBD1. V shed 5 bases and J 6 bases; nucleotides not matched to a gene: 3. Per the germline V gene, CDR1 is DFQATT and CDR2 is SNEGSKA (reference sequence). The length of the CDR3 is 11 residues.

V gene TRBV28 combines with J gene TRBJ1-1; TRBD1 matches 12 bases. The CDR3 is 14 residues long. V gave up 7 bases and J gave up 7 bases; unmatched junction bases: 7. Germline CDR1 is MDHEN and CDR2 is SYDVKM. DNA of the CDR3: TGTGCCAGCAAGGGGACAGGGGGCGCGGGTGAAGCTTTCTTT. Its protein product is CASKGTGGAGEAFF.

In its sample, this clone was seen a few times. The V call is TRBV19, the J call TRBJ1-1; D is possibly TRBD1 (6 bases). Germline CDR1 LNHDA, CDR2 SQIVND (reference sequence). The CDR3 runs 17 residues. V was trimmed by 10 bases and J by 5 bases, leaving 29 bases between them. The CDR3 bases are TGTGCCACCCCCGCAAGCGGCAGGGGAAGGGGATGGACTGAAGCTTTCTTT. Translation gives CATPASGRGRGWTEAFF. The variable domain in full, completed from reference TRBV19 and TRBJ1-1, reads DGGITQSPKYLFRKEGQNVTLSCEQNLNHDAMYWYRQDPGQGLRLIYYSQIVNDFQKGDIAEGYSVSREKKESFPLTVTSAQKNPTAFYLCATPASGRGRGWTEAFFGQGTRLTVV.

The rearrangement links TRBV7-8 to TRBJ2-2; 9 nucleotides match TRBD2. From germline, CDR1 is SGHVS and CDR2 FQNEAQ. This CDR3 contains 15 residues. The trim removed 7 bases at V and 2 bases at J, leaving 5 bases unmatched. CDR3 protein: CASTRAGGNTGELFF. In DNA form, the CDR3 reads TGTGCCAGCACCCGAGCGGGGGGAAACACCGGGGAGCTGTTTTTT. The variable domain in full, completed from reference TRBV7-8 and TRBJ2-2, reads GAGVSQSPRYKVAKRGQDVALRCDPISGHVSLFWYQQALGQGPEFLTYFQNEAQLDKSGLPSDRFFAERPEGSVSTLKIQRTQQEDSAVYLCASTRAGGNTGELFFGEGSRLTVL.

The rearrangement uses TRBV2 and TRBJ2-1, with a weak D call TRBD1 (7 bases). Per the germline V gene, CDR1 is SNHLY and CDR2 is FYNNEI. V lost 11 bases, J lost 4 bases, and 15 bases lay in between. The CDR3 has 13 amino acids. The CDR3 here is CAGAGQLYNEQFF. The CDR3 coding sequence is TGTGCCGGGGCGGGACAGCTTTACAATGAGCAGTTCTTC.

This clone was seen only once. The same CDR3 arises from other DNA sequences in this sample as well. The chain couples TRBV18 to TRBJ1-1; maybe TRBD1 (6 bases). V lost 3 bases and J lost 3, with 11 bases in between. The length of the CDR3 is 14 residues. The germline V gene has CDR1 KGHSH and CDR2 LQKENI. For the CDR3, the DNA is TGTGCCAGCTCACCCAGGGGAGGGGACACTGAAGCTTTCTTT. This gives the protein CASSPRGGDTEAFF.

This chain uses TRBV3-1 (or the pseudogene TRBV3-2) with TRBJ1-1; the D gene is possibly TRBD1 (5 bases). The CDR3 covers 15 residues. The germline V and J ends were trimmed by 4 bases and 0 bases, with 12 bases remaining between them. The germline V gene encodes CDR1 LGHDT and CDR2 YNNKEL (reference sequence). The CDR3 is CASSPPRGVNTEAFF. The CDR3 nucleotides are TGTGCCAGCAGCCCCCCCCGGGGGGTGAACACTGAAGCTTTCTTT.

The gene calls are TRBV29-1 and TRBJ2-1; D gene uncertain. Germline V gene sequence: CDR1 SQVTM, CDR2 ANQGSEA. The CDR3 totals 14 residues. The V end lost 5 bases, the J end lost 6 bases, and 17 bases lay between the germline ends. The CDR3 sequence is CSVSPTVLINEQFF. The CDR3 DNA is TGCAGCGTTTCCCCAACTGTGTTGATCAATGAGCAGTTCTTC.

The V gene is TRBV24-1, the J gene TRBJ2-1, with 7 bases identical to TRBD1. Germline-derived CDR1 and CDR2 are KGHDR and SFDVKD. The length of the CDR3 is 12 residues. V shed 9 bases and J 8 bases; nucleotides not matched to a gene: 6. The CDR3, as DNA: TGTGCCACCGACGAAGGGGGCGATGAGCAGTTCTTC. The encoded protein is CATDEGGDEQFF.

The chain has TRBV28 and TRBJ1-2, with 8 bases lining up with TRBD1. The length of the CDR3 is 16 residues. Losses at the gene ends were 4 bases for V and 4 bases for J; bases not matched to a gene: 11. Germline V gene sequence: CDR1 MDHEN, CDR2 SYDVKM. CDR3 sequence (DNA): TGTGCCAGCAGTTCCCAAGGACAGGGAACTCCCTATGGCTACACCTTC. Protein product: CASSSQGQGTPYGYTF.

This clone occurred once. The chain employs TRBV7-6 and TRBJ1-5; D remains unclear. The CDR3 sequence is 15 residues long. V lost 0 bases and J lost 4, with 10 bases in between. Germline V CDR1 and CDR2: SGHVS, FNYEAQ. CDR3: CASSLAFPSNQPQHF. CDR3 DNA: TGTGCCAGCAGCTTAGCCTTCCCCTCTAATCAGCCCCAGCATTTT.

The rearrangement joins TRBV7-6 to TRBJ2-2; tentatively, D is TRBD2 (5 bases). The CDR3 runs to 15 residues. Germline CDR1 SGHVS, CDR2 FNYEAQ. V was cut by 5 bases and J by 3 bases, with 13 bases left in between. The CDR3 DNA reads TGTGCCAGCAGCCTAACCCGGGGAGACACCGGGGAGCTGTTTTTT. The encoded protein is CASSLTRGDTGELFF. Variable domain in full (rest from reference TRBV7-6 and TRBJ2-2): GAGVSQSPRYKVTKRGQDVALRCDPISGHVSLYWYRQALGQGPEFLTYFNYEAQQDKSGLPNDRFSAERPEGSISTLTIQRTEQRDSAMYRCASSLTRGDTGELFFGEGSRLTVL.

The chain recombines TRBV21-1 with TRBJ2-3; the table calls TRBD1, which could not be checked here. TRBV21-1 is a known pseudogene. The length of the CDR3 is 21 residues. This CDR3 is CASSKARPHTDDSIYTDTQYF. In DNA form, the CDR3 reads TGTGCCAGCAGCAAAGCGCGGCCCCACACTGACGACAGTATCTACACAGATACGCAGTATTTT.

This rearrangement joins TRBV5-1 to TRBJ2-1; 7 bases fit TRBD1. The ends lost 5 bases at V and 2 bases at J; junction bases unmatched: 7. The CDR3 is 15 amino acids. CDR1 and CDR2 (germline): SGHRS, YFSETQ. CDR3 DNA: TGCGCCAGCAGTCCGGACAGGAGGACCTACAATGAGCAGTTCTTC. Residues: CASSPDRRTYNEQFF.

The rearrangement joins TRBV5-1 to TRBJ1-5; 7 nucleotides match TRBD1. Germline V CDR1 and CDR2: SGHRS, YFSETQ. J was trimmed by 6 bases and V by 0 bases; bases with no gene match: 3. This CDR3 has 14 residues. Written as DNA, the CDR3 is TGCGCCAGCAGCTTGGGGTCAGGGGGTCAGCCCCAGCATTTT. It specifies CASSLGSGGQPQHF.

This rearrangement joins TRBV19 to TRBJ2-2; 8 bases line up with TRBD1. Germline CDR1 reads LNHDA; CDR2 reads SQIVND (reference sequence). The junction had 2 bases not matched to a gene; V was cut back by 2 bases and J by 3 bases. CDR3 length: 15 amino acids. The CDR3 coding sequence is TGTGCCAGTAGTATACAGGGGGCAGACACCGGGGAGCTGTTTTTT. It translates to CASSIQGADTGELFF.

The CDR3 DNA is TGTGCCAGCAGCTATAACGGGGACACTGGAAACACCATATATTTT. Protein sequence: CASSYNGDTGNTIYF. The chain has TRBV11-2 and TRBJ1-3; a possible D gene is TRBD1 (6 bases). There are 15 residues in the CDR3. Germline V gene sequence: CDR1 SGHAT, CDR2 FQNNGV. With 4 bases removed from V and 2 bases from J, the gap between germline ends came to 12 bases.

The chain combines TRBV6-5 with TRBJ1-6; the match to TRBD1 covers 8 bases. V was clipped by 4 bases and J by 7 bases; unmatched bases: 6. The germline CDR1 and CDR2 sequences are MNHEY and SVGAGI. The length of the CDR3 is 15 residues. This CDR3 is CASSSGQGTNSPLHF. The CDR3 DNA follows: TGTGCCAGCAGTTCCGGACAGGGAACGAATTCACCCCTCCACTTT.